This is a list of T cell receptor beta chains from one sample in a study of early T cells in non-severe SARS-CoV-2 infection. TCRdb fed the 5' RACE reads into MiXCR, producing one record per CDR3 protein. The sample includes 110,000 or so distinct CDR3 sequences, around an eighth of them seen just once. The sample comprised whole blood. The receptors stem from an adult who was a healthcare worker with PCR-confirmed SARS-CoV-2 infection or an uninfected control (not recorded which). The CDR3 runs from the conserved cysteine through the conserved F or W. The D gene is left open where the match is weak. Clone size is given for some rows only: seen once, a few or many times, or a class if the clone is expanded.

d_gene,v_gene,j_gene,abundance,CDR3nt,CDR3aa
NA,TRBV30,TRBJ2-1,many,TGTGCCTGGAGAGGGGGGGCTTACCATGAGCAGTTCTTC,CAWRGGAYHEQFF
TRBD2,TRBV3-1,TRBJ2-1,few,TGTGCCAGCAGCCAAGCACCAGCGGGAGTGGTCAATGAGCAGTTCTTC,CASSQAPAGVVNEQFF
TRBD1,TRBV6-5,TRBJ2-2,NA,TGTGCCAGCAACAGGCAGGGGGTAACCGGGGAGCTGTTTTTT,CASNRQGVTGELFF
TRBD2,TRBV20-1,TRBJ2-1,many,TGCAGTGCAGAGGGACTAGCGGGGGGGCATGAGCAGTTCTTC,CSAEGLAGGHEQFF
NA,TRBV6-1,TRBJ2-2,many,TGTGCCAGCCTTGCACTAGTGGCCGGGGAGCTGTTTTTT,CASLALVAGELFF
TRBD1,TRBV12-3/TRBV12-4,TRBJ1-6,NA,TGTGCCACTGGACAGGGGTATTCACCCCTCCACTTT,CATGQGYSPLHF
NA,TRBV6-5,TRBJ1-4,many,TGTGCCAGCAGTTACTCGAGGGGGACTTCAACTAATGAAAAACTGTTTTTT,CASSYSRGTSTNEKLFF
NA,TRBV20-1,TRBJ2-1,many,TGCAGTGCTCAGACAGGATTTTACAATGAGCAGTTCTTC,CSAQTGFYNEQFF
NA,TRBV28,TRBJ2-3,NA,TGTGCCAGCAGTTTCTCAGTGGGGGAAAGTAGGGTAGATACGCAGTATTTT,CASSFSVGESRVDTQYF
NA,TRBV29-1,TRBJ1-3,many,TGCAGCGTTGATTCACAAGGGGACACCATATATTTT,CSVDSQGDTIYF
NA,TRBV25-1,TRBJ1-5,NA,TGTGCCAGCAGTGAACCAGGAGACAATCAGCCCCAGCATTTT,CASSEPGDNQPQHF
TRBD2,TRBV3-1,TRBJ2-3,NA,TGTGCCAGCAGCCAAGAGAGCGGCCGCGGGGGTACGCAGTATTTT,CASSQESGRGGTQYF
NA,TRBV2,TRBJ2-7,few,TGTGCCAGCAGTCCAGACGGGACACTTCCCTACGAGCAGTACTTC,CASSPDGTLPYEQYF
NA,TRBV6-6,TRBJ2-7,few,TGTGCCAGCAGTTTGGGACGCTACGAGCAGTACTTC,CASSLGRYEQYF
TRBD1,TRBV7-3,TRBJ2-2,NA,TGTGCCAGCAGCTTAATCCAGGGGGCCGGGGAGCTGTTTTTT,CASSLIQGAGELFF
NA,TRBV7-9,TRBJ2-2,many,TGTGCCAGCAGAGACTCCCCCGGGGAGCTGTTTTTT,CASRDSPGELFF
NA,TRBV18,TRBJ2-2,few,TGTGCCAGCTCACCGAGGCCTGGGGAATACCCGACCGGGGAGCTGTTTTTT,CASSPRPGEYPTGELFF
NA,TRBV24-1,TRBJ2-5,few,TGTGCCACCAGTGATACCGGGCTCCAAGAGACCCAGTACTTC,CATSDTGLQETQYF
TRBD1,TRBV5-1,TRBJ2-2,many,TGCGCCAGCACCGGGACAGGGATGAACACCGGGGAGCTGTTTTTT,CASTGTGMNTGELFF
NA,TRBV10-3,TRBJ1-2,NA,TGTGCCATCAGTAGGGGAGAGAACTATGGCTACACCTTC,CAISRGENYGYTF
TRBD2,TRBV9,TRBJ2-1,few,TGTGCCAGCAGCCCTAGTGGGCGGGAGGGCCTTGAGCAGTTCTTC,CASSPSGREGLEQFF
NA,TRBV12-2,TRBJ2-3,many,TGTGCAAGTCGCTTAGAAGGTTGGTACAGGAACACAGATACGCAGTATTTT,CASRLEGWYRNTDTQYF
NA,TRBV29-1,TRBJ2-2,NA,TGCAGCGTGGATGCACAGGTCACCGGGGAGCTGTTTTTT,CSVDAQVTGELFF
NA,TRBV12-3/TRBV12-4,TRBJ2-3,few,TGTGCCAGCAGTGCCCACCCAGATACGCAGTATTTT,CASSAHPDTQYF
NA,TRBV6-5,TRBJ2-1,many,TGTGCCAGCAGCTATTCAGGACCTACCTACAATGAGCAGTTCTTC,CASSYSGPTYNEQFF
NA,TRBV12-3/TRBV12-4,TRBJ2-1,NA,TGTGCCAGCAGTCCGGGGGCGGGGCTAGCGGTATACAATGAGCAGTTCTTC,CASSPGAGLAVYNEQFF
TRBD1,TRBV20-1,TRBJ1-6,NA,TGCAGTGCCAGCCGCCTCCAGGGACAGGCGGCAAGTTCACCCCTCCACTTT,CSASRLQGQAASSPLHF
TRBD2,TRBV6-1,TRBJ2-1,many,TGTGCCAGCAGTGAAGTTGGGACTAGCGGTATCAATGAGCAGTTCTTC,CASSEVGTSGINEQFF
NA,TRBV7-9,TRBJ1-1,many,TGTGCCAGCAGCTTAATCCAGGGGAACACTGAAGCTTTCTTT,CASSLIQGNTEAFF
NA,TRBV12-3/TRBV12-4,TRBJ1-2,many,TGTGCCAGCAGTTTGAGGCCTGAGGGCTACACCTTC,CASSLRPEGYTF
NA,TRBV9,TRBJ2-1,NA,TGTGCCAGCAGTGTAGGTGGGGAGCAGTTCTTC,CASSVGGEQFF
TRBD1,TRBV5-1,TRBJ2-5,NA,TGCGCCAGCAGCGGAGGACAGGGTGCGGAGACCCAGTACTTC,CASSGGQGAETQYF
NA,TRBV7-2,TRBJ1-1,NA,TGTGCCAGCAGCTGGGGCAGAGGGAGCACTGAAGCTTTCTTT,CASSWGRGSTEAFF
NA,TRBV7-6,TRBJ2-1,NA,TGTGCCAGCAGCGTGGGAATAACCAGGGAGCAGTTCTTC,CASSVGITREQFF
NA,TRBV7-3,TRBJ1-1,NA,TGTGCCAGCAGCTCCCGATCAGGGGCGGCTTTCTTT,CASSSRSGAAFF
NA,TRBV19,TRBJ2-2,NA,TGTGCCAGTAGCAGATGGGCCCTGGTCCCCGGGGAGCTGTTTTTT,CASSRWALVPGELFF
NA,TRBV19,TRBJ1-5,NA,TGTGCCACCAGCGGCTACAATCAGCCCCAGCATTTT,CATSGYNQPQHF
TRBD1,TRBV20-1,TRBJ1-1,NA,TGCAGTGCTAGCAGGGGGGGCACTGAAGCTTTCTTT,CSASRGGTEAFF
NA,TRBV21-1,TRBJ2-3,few,TGTGCCAGCAGCAAAGACGGCAATACGCAGTATTTT,CASSKDGNTQYF
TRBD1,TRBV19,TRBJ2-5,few,TGTGCCAGTAGTAGAGGGGGCGGTGGAGAGACCCAGTACTTC,CASSRGGGGETQYF
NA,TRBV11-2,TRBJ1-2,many,TGTGCCAGCAGTTTCCGGGTTATGAATGGCTACACCTTC,CASSFRVMNGYTF
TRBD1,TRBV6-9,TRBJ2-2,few,TGTGCCAGCAGTTGCTCCGGGACAGGGGTCAGAACCGGGGAGCTGTTTTTT,CASSCSGTGVRTGELFF
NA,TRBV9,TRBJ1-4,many,TGTGCCAGCAGCGGCCAGGGTTCAACTAATGAAAAACTGTTTTTT,CASSGQGSTNEKLFF
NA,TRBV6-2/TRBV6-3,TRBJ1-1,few,TGTGCCAGCAGGGACGGTGACTACACTGAAGCTTTCTTT,CASRDGDYTEAFF
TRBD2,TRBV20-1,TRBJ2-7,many,TGCAGTGCTAGCCCACTAGCGGGACGAAGAAAGGAGCAGTACTTC,CSASPLAGRRKEQYF
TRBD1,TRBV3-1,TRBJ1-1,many,TGTGCCAGCAGCCACGGACAGGGGGTGAGCACTGAAGCTTTCTTT,CASSHGQGVSTEAFF
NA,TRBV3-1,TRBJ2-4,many,TGTGCCAGCAGCCAAGCCTCTTCGACGCGGGGAGCCAAAAACATTCAGTACTTC,CASSQASSTRGAKNIQYF
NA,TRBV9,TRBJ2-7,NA,TGTGCCAGCAGCGTAGAGGGGGGGTCCTCCTACGAGCAGTACTTC,CASSVEGGSSYEQYF
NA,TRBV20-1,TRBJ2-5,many,TGCAGCACCAGGAGCGGCGAGACCCAGTACTTC,CSTRSGETQYF
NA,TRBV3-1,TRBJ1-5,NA,TGTGCCAGCAGCCAAGGACAGAACCACAATCAGCCCCAGCATTTT,CASSQGQNHNQPQHF
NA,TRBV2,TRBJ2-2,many,TGTGCCAGCAGTGAGGAGGGGACAGCGAACACCGGGGAGCTGTTTTTT,CASSEEGTANTGELFF
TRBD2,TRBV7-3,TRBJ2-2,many,TGTGCCAGCAGCTTCATCCTAGCGGACACCGGGGAGCTGTTTTTT,CASSFILADTGELFF
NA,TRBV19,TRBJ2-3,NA,TGTGCCAGTACTATTTCTGGGCCCACAGATACGCAGTATTTT,CASTISGPTDTQYF
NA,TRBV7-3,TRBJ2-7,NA,TGTGCCAGCAGCTTATCCGAGAACTCCTACGAGCAGTACTTC,CASSLSENSYEQYF
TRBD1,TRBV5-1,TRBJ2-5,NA,TGCGCCAGCAGTCCCGCTGACAGGGGGAAAGAGACCCAGTACTTC,CASSPADRGKETQYF